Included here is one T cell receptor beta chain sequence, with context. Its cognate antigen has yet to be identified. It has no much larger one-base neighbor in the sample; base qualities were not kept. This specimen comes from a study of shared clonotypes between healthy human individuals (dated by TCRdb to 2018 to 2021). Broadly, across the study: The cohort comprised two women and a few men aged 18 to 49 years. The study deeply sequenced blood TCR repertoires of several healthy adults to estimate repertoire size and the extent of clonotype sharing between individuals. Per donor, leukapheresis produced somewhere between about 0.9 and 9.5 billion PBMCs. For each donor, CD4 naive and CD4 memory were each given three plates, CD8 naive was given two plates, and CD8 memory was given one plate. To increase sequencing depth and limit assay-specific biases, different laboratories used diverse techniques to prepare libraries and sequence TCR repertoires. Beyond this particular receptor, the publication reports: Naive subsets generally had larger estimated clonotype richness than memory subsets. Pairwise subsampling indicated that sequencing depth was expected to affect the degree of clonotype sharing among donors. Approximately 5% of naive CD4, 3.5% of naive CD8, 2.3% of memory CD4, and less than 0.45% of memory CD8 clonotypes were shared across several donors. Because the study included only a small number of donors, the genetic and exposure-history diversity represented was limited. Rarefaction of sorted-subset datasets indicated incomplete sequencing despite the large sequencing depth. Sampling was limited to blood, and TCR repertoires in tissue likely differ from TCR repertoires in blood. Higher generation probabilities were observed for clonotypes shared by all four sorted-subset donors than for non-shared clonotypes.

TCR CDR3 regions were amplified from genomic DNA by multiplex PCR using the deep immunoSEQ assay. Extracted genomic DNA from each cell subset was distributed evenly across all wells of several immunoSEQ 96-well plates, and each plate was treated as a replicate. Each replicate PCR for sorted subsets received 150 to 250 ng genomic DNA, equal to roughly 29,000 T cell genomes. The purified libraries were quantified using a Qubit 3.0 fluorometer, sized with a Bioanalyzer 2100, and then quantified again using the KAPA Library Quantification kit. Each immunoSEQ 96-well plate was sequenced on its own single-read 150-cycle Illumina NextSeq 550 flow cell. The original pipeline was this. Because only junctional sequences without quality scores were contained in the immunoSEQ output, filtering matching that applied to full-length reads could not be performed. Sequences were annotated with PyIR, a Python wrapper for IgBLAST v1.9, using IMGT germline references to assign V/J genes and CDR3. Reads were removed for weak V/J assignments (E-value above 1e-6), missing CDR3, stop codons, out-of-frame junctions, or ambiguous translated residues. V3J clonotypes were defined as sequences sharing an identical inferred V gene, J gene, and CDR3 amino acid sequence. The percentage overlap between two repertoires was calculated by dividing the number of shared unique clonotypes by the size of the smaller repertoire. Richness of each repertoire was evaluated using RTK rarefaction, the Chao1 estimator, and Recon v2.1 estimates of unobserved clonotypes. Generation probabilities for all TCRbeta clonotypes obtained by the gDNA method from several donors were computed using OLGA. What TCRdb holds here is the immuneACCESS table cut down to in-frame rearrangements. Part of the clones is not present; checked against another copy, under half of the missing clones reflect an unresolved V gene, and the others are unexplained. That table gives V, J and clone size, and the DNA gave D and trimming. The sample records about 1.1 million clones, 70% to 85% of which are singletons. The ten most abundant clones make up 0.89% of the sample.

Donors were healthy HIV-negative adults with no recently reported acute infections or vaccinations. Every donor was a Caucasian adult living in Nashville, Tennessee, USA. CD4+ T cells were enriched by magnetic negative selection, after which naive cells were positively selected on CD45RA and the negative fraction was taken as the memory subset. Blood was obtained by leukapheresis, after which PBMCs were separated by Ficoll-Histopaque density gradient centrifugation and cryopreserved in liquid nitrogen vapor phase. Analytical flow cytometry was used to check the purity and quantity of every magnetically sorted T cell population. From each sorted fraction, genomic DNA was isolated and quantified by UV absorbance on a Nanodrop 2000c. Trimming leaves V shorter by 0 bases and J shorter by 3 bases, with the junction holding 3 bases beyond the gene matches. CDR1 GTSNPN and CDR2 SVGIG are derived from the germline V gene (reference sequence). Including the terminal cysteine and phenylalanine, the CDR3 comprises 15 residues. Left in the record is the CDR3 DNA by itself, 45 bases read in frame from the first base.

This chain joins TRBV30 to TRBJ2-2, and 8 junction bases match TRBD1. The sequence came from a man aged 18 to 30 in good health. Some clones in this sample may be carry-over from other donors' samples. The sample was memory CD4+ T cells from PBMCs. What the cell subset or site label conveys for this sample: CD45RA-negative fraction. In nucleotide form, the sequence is TGTGCCTGGAGTGTGGGACAGGTTTACACCGGGGAGCTGTTTTTT. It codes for CAWSVGQVYTGELFF. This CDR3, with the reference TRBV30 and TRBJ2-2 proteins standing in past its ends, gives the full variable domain SQTIHQWPATLVQPVGSPLSLECTVEGTSNPNLYWYRQAAGRGLQLLFYSVGIGQISSEVPQNLSASRPQDRQFILSSKKLLLSDSGFYLCAWSVGQVYTGELFFGEGSRLTVL.